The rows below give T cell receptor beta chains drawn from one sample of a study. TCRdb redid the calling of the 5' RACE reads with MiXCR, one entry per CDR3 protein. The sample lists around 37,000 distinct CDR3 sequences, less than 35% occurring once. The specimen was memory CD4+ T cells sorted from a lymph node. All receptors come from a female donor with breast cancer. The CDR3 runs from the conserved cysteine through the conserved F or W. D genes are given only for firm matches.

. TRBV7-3 CASSLNGGETQYF
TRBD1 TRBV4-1 CASSGTGTGFGEQYF
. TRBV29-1 CSVADSPYEQYF
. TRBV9 CASSDSGETQYF
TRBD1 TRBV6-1 CASGEAWGQGDEKLFF
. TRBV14 CASSLRPEGTGELFF
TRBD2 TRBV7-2 CASSLDASGSADTQYF
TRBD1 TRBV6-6 CASTSPGQGNTEAFF
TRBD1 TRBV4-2 CASSKTRGTGDQPQHF
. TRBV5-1 CASSLARGNEQFF
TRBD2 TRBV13 CASSFAAGGADTQYF
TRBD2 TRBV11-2 CASSLRGLLAGAHEQFF
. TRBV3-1 CASSQGGEDEQFF
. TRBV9 CASSVLTEGESGPYLNYGYTF
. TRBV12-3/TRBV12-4 CASSRAGQNNSPLHF
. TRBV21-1 CASSKEKRSEQFF
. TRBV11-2 CASSRGQFVQYF
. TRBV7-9 CASSSGYNEQFF
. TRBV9 CASSVGFGQYNSPLHF
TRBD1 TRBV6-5 CASSSLKGQVETQYF
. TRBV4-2 CASSSFGRQYNEQFF
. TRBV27 CASSLSGLNTEAFF
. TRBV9 CASSVGGGFDTQYF
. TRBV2 CASSEGTKSNQPQHF
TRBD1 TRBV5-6 CASSPGTGVTNYGYTF
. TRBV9 CASSVLGSDRGTQYF
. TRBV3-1 CASSQGQARRNIQYF
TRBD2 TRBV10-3 CAISREAGGSGNEQFF
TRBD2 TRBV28 CASSSGLAGAAKNIQYF
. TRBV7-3 CASSLTGGTEAFF
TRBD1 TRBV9 CARGQGTNQPQHF
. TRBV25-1 CVSSGLEAGRGITEAFF
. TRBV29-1 CSVGADYGYTF
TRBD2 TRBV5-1 CASSLGGESYEQYF
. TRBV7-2 CASSPQGTVSFF
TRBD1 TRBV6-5 CASTPGQGNEKLFF
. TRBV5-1 CASSLEGRAIDTQYF
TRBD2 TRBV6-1 CASSEETSGSYEQYF
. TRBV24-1 CATSTGQFQETQYF
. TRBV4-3 CASSPGQATDTQYF
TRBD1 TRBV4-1 CASSTRRGTDLEKLFF